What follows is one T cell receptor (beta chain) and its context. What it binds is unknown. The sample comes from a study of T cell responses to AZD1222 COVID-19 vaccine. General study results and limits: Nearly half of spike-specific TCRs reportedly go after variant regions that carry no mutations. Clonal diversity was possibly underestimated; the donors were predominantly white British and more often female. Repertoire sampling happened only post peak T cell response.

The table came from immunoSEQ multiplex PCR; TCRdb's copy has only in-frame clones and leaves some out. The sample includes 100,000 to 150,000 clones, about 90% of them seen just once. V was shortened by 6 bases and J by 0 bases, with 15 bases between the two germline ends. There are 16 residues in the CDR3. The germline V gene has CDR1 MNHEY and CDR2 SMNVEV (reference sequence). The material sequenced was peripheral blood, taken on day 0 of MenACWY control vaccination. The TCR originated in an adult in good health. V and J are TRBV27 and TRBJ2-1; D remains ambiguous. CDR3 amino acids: CASSTVHRSSYNEQFF. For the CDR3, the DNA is TGTGCCAGCAGCACCGTCCATAGGAGCTCCTACAATGAGCAGTTCTTC.